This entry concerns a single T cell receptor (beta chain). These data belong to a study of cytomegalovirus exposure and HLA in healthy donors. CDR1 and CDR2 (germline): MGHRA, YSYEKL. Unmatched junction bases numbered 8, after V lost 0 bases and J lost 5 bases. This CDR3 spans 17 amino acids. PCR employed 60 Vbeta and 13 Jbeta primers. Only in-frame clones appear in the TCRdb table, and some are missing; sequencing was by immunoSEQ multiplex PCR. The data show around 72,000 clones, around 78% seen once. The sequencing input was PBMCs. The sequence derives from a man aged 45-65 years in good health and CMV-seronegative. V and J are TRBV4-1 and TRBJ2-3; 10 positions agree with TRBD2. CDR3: CASSQDLLAGEIDTQYF. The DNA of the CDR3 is TGCGCCAGCAGCCAAGATCTGCTAGCGGGAGAGATAGATACGCAGTATTTT.